A selection of T cell receptor beta chains follows, all from one sample in a study of blood T cell repertoires in COVID-19. TCRdb's table, derived via immunoSEQ multiplex PCR, lists solely in-frame clones and lacks some. The table has 300,000 to 400,000 clones, roughly 90% seen once. The sample comprised peripheral blood. The receptor source for this set is a woman aged 70-85 years with COVID-19, enrolled during active disease. The CDR3 runs from the conserved cysteine through the conserved F or W. Each record gives: clone size, V gene, CDR3 protein. Clone size is shown for a subset of rows, as once, few, many or a class of expanded clone.

abundance: NA
v_gene: TRBV7-8
CDR3aa: CASSLQGQGMSYEQYF

abundance: NA
v_gene: TRBV18
CDR3aa: CASSPRYETVYGYTF

abundance: NA
v_gene: TRBV10-3
CDR3aa: CAISEDRTGLEQYF

abundance: NA
v_gene: TRBV21-1
CDR3aa: CASSPSRELGLGEAFF

abundance: NA
v_gene: TRBV6-4
CDR3aa: CASSRTQETQYF

abundance: NA
v_gene: TRBV9
CDR3aa: CASSVSGGLIDTQYF

abundance: once
v_gene: TRBV30
CDR3aa: CAWSADRGFEQYF

abundance: NA
v_gene: TRBV3-1/TRBV3-2
CDR3aa: CASSHGTGSTEAFF

abundance: NA
v_gene: TRBV28
CDR3aa: CASSSPTGNYGYTF

abundance: few
v_gene: TRBV11-2
CDR3aa: CASSPRTGAGNTIYF

abundance: NA
v_gene: TRBV7-2
CDR3aa: CASGGTGVGEKLFF

abundance: NA
v_gene: TRBV19
CDR3aa: CASSIADRQGGYTF

abundance: few
v_gene: TRBV19
CDR3aa: CASSDIRQPQHF

abundance: NA
v_gene: TRBV18
CDR3aa: CASSATTWYEGYEQYF

abundance: NA
v_gene: TRBV5-6
CDR3aa: CASSWDRGLGNTIYF

abundance: NA
v_gene: TRBV3-1/TRBV3-2
CDR3aa: CASSQTDTGELFF

abundance: once
v_gene: TRBV7-9
CDR3aa: CASSRFLKGDTEAFF

abundance: few
v_gene: TRBV18
CDR3aa: CASSPFGENYGYTF

abundance: once
v_gene: TRBV6-5
CDR3aa: CASSNSGGLQETQYF

abundance: NA
v_gene: TRBV5-1
CDR3aa: CASSLSGGSGETQYF

abundance: NA
v_gene: TRBV18
CDR3aa: CASSPSSSGNTIYF

abundance: NA
v_gene: TRBV20-1
CDR3aa: CSASGGLEQFF

abundance: NA
v_gene: TRBV24-1
CDR3aa: CATSDPAGGGTGELFF

abundance: NA
v_gene: TRBV24-1
CDR3aa: CATSDPRSSGGEQYF

abundance: NA
v_gene: TRBV11-2
CDR3aa: CASSLGQVSNEKLFF

abundance: few
v_gene: TRBV7-9
CDR3aa: CASSLEGRGSREMIETQYF

abundance: few
v_gene: TRBV5-6
CDR3aa: CASSLGPREEPQHF

abundance: NA
v_gene: TRBV14
CDR3aa: CASSQVGNAGDTQYF

abundance: NA
v_gene: TRBV7-8
CDR3aa: CASSFKAGNTEAFF

abundance: NA
v_gene: TRBV24-1
CDR3aa: CATSDLGDSTDTQYF

abundance: NA
v_gene: TRBV11-2
CDR3aa: CASSFVGQATEAFF

abundance: NA
v_gene: TRBV29-1
CDR3aa: CSVWTSITYEQYF

abundance: NA
v_gene: TRBV11-2
CDR3aa: CASSFTGGIETQYF

abundance: NA
v_gene: TRBV2
CDR3aa: CASSVTGGRQPQHF

abundance: NA
v_gene: TRBV5-1
CDR3aa: CASSMRLAGGNEQFF

abundance: NA
v_gene: TRBV25-1
CDR3aa: CASSSGTGPYEQYF

abundance: once
v_gene: TRBV19
CDR3aa: CASSAQVNTEAFF

abundance: once
v_gene: TRBV7-3
CDR3aa: CASSPFSEGRGCEQYF

abundance: NA
v_gene: TRBV24-1
CDR3aa: CATSDAFGTSHETQYF

abundance: NA
v_gene: TRBV5-1
CDR3aa: CASSPDRGLIDTQYF

abundance: few
v_gene: TRBV3-1/TRBV3-2
CDR3aa: CASSQGRNGNTIYF

abundance: NA
v_gene: TRBV9
CDR3aa: CASSPMTSGGWDTQYF

abundance: NA
v_gene: TRBV7-2
CDR3aa: CASSLGWIGSSGNTIYF

abundance: NA
v_gene: TRBV19
CDR3aa: CASTGEFMNTEAFF

abundance: NA
v_gene: TRBV18
CDR3aa: CASFLGGAGTYGYTF

abundance: few
v_gene: TRBV30
CDR3aa: CASRDRGNSPLHF

abundance: NA
v_gene: TRBV25-1
CDR3aa: CASSEYDGPGAYEQYF

abundance: NA
v_gene: TRBV6-5
CDR3aa: CASSPNRVKNTEAFF

abundance: NA
v_gene: TRBV27
CDR3aa: CASSILRVAGGSYNEQFF

abundance: NA
v_gene: TRBV30
CDR3aa: CAWSTQGLYEQYF

abundance: NA
v_gene: TRBV11-3
CDR3aa: CASSSAGNTEAFF

abundance: once
v_gene: TRBV9
CDR3aa: CASSSTMNTEAFF

abundance: NA
v_gene: TRBV5-4
CDR3aa: CAAREKANEKLFF

abundance: NA
v_gene: TRBV18
CDR3aa: CASSQSPSGTSYEQYF

abundance: once
v_gene: TRBV5-4
CDR3aa: CASSLPGEKLFF